This TCR beta chain was documented in a study of blood T cell repertoires in COVID-19 (dated by TCRdb to the early 2020s). As for the study more broadly: The collaborator samples originated in the United States, Italy and Spain and spanned the acute and convalescent phases of COVID-19. The material from the prospective study consisted of cDNA or gDNA derived from T cells, B-cell-depleted T cells, or PBMCs. Where HLA class I and class II types were available, the types were taken from metadata supplied by the sample provider, not from assay-based typing. Nearly every sample came with metadata listing a de-identified subject ID, COVID-19 status, age in years and sex. Samples came from the ongoing ImmuneRACE study (first 160 participants) plus 1,254 subjects from 6 global collaborators. The repertoires were released in a freely available public database meant as a resource for research on the immune response to SARS-CoV-2. Deeply sampled blood TCRbeta repertoires from subjects exposed to, actively infected with, or recovered from COVID-19 were included in the dataset. The full study reports these points: The quantity of clinical and demographic metadata differed by source and by participant and was supplied without curation.

TCRbeta CDR3 regions were amplified from genomic DNA using the immunoSEQ Assay, a bias-controlled multiplex PCR. In the paper's pipeline: Nucleated cell counts per sample were estimated from amplification of reference gene primers within the assay. Sequence reads were collapsed and filtered to measure the absolute abundance of every unique TCRbeta CDR3 rearrangement. For each sample, productive Simpson clonality was calculated as the square root of Simpson's diversity index across productive rearrangements. The table was pulled from immuneACCESS by TCRdb, which kept in-frame rearrangements only. Such tables lose some clones; where checked, under half of the loss comes from unresolved V genes, and the rest has no known cause. D and trimming were read from the DNA, whereas the V and J calls and clone size are those reported in that table. This sample gives about 440,000 clones in total; approximately 90% of them show up just once. Approximately 4.3% of the sample lies in the top ten.

Comments on this clone: Its recognized antigen is unknown. No base-level quality is on record; no much larger clone is a single base apart.

Collaborating institutions collected whole blood in K2EDTA tubes following their own protocols. For TCRbeta analysis, collaborator samples were shipped as frozen whole blood, as isolated PBMCs, or as DNA extracted from either sample type. The germline V gene (reference sequence) sets CDR1 to MNHEY and CDR2 to SMNVEV. The V end gives up 5 bases and the J end 8 bases, leaving 5 bases in the junction not matched to a gene. From the cysteine through the phenylalanine, the CDR3 covers 14 amino acids. Only the CDR3 DNA stays, 42 bases, in frame from base 1. This clonotype originated in a woman in her thirties with acute or convalescent COVID-19. The sequence joins TRBV27 to TRBJ1-4, with 10 bases in between that match TRBD1. Material for sequencing was peripheral blood. The CDR3 amino acid sequence is: CASSRQGAGEKLFF. The nucleotide sequence reads TGTGCCAGCAGTCGACAGGGGGCAGGGGAAAAACTGTTTTTT.